This T cell receptor (beta chain) appears in the sequencing data of a study of CD8 T cells in Susac syndrome. Trimming cost V 0 bases and J 3 bases, with 12 bases left between them. Germline V CDR1 and CDR2: DFQATT, SNEGSKA (reference sequence). The CDR3 runs to 14 residues. Overall study results and limits: Clonal CD8+ expansion in Susac was highest in TEMRA cells and active patients.

After extraction with the RNeasy kit, roughly 0.45 to 1 ug of the RNA was reverse transcribed using random hexamers. TCRdb processed the immunoSEQ multiplex PCR reads anew with MiXCR; each CDR3 protein has one entry. The sample carries 80,000 or so distinct CDR3 sequences, 95% to 97% recorded once. Comments on this clonotype: What it binds is unknown.

The TCR originated in a human donor with Susac syndrome. Input material: CD8+ T cells from PBMCs. The V gene is TRBV20-1, the J gene TRBJ2-7; possibly TRBD2 for D (6 bases). Here the CDR3 reads CSARDRRGYYEQYF. The CDR3 DNA reads as TGCAGTGCTAGAGATCGGCGGGGTTACTACGAGCAGTACTTC.